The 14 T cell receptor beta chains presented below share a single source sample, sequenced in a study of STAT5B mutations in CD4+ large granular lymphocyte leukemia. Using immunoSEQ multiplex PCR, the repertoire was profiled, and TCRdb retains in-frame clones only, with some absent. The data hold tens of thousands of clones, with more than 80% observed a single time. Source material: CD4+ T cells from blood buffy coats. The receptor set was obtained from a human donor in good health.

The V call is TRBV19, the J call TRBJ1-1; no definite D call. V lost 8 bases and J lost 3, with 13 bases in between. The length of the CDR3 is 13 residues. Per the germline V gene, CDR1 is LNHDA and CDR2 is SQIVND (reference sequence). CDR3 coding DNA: TGTGCCAGTCTAGGCAGGCGATACACTGAAGCTTTCTTT. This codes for CASLGRRYTEAFF.

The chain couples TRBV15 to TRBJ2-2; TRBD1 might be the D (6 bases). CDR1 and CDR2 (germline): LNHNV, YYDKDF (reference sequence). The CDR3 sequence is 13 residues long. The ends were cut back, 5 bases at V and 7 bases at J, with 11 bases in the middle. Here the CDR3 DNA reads TGTGCCACCAGCCCTACCAGGGGCGGGGAGCTGTTTTTT. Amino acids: CATSPTRGGELFF.

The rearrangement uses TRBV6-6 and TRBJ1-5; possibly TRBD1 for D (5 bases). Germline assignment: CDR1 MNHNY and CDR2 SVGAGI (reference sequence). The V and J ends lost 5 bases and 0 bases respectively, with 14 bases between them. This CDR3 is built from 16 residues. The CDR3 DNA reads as TGTGCCAGCAGTCTAAGACAGCTATATAGCAATCAGCCCCAGCATTTT. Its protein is CASSLRQLYSNQPQHF.

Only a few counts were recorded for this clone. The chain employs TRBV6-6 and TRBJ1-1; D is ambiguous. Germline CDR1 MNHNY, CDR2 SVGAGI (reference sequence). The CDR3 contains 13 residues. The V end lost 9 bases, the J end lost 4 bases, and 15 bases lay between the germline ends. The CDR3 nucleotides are TGTGCCAGTAGTACGTACAGAACCACTGAAGCTTTCTTT. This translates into CASSTYRTTEAFF.

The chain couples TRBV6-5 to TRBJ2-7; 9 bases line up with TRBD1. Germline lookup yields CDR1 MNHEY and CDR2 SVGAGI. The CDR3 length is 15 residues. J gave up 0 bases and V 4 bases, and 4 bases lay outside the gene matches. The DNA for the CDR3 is TGTGCCAGCAGTTCGCCGGGACAGGGCTCCTACGAGCAGTACTTC. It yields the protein CASSSPGQGSYEQYF.

The DNA for the CDR3 is TGTGCCAGCAGCCAAGTGTCCCAGCGGGGGGGATTCTACAATGAGCAGTTCTTC. It is translated as CASSQVSQRGGFYNEQFF. The V gene is TRBV14, the J gene TRBJ2-1, with 10 bases identical to TRBD2. The junction had 9 bases not matched to a gene; V was cut back by 1 base and J by 3 bases. In germline, CDR1 is SGHDN, CDR2 FVKESK. This CDR3 has 18 residues. The complete variable domain, with remaining parts taken from reference TRBV14 and TRBJ2-1, reads EAGVTQFPSHSVIEKGQTVTLRCDPISGHDNLYWYRRVMGKEIKFLLHFVKESKQDESGMPNNRFLAERTGGTYSTLKVQPAELEDSGVYFCASSQVSQRGGFYNEQFFGPGTRLTVL.

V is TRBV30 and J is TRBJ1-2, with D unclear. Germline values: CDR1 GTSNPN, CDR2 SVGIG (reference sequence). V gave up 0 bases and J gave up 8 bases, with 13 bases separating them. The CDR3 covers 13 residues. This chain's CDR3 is CAWSVNTGSGYTF. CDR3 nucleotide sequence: TGTGCCTGGAGTGTAAATACCGGGTCCGGCTACACCTTC.

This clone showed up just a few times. CDR3 nucleotides: TGTGCCAGCAGCCAACAGGGGGCAGGGGAGACCCAGTACTTC. It translates to CASSQQGAGETQYF. V and J are TRBV7-7 and TRBJ2-5; 9 nucleotides agree with TRBD1. The germline V gene encodes CDR1 SSHAT and CDR2 FNYEAQ (reference sequence). The J segment lost 5 bases and the V segment lost 5 bases, leaving 6 bases of the junction unmatched. This CDR3 has 14 amino acids.

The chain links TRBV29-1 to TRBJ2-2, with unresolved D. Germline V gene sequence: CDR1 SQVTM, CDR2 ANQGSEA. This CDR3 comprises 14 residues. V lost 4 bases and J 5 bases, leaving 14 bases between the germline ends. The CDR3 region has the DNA TGCAGCGTTGGGGTGTCGGATCGGACCGGGGAGCTGTTTTTT. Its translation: CSVGVSDRTGELFF.

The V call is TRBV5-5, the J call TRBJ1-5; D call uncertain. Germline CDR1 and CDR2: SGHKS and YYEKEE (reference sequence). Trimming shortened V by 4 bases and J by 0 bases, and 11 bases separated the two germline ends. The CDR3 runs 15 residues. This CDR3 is CASSASSYSNQPQHF. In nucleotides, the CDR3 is TGTGCCAGCAGCGCTTCTTCCTATAGCAATCAGCCCCAGCATTTT.

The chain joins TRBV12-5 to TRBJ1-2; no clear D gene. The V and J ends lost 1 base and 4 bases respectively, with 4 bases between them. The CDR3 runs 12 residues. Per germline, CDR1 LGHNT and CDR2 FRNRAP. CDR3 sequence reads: CASGLGIYGYTF. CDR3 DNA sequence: TGTGCTAGTGGTTTGGGGATCTATGGCTACACCTTC.

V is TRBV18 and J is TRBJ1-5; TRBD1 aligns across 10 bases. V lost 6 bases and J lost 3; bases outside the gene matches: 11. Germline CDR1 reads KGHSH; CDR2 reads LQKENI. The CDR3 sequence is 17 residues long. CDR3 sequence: CASSSNPGTGVNQPQHF. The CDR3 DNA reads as TGTGCCAGCTCCTCCAATCCGGGGACAGGGGTCAATCAGCCCCAGCATTTT.

CDR3: CASSDPPVFDTQYF. The CDR3 DNA follows: TGTGCCAGCAGCGACCCCCCGGTGTTCGATACGCAGTATTTT. V is TRBV6-1 and J is TRBJ2-3, with D unclear. Germline values: CDR1 MNHNS, CDR2 SASEGT. V dropped 6 bases and J dropped 6 bases, with 16 bases sitting between them. The CDR3 contains 14 residues.

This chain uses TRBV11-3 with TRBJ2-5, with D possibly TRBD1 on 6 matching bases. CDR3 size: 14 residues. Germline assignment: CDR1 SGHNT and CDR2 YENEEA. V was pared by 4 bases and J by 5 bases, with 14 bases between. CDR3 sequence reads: CASSSSTGSETQYF. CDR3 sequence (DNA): TGTGCCAGCAGCTCCTCTACAGGGTCCGAGACCCAGTACTTC. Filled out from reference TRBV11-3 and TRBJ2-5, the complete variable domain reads EAGVVQSPRYKIIEKKQPVAFWCNPISGHNTLYWYLQNLGQGPELLIRYENEEAVDDSQLPKDRFSAERLKGVDSTLKIQPAELGDSAVYLCASSSSTGSETQYFGPGTRLLVL.